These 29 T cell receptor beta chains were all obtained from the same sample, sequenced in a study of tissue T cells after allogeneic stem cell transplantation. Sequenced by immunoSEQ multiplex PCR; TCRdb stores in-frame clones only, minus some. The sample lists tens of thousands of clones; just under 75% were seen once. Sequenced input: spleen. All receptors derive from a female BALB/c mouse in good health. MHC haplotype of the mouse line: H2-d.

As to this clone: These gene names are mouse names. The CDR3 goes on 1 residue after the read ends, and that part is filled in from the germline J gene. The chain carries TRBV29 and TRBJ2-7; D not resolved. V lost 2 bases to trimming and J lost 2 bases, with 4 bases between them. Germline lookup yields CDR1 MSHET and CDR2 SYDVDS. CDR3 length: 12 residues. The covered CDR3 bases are TGTGCTAGCAGTTTAACAGCCTATGAACAGTAC. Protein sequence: CASSLTAYEQY. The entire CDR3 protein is CASSLTAYEQYF.

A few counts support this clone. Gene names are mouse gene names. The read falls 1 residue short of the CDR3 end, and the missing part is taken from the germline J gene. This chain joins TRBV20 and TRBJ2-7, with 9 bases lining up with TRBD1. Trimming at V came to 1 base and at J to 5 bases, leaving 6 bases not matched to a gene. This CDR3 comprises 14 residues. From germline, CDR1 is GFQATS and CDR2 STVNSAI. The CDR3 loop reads CGARGGQGWNEQYF. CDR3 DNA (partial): TGTGGTGCTAGGGGCGGACAGGGGTGGAATGAACAGTAC.

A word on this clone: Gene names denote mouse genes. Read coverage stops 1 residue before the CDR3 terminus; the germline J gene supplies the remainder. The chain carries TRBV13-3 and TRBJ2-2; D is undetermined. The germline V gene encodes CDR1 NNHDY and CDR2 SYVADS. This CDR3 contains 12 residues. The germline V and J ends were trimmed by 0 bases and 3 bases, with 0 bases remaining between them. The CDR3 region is CASSDDTGQLYF. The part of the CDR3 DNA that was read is TGTGCCAGCAGTGATGACACCGGGCAGCTCTAC.

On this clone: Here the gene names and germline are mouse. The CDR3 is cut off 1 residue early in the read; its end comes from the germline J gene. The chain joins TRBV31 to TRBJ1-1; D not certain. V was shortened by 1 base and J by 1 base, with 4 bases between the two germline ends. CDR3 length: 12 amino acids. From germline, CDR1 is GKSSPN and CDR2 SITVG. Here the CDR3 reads CAWSRQNTEVFF. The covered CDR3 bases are TGTGCCTGGAGTCGACAAAACACAGAAGTCTTC.

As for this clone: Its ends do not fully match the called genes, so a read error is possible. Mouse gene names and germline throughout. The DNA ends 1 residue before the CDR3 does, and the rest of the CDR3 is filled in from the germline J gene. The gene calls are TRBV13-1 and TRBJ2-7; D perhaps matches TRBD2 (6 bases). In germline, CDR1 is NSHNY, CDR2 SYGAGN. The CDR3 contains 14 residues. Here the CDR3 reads CASGDGLGRYEQYF. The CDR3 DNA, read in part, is TGTGCCAGCGGTGATGGTCTGGGGCGTTATGAACAGTAC.

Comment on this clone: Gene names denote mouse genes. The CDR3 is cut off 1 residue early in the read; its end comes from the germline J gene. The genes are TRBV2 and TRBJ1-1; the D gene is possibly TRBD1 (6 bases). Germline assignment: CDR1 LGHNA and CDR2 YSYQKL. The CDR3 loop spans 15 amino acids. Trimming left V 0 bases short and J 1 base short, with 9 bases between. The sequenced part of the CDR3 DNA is TGTGCCAGCAGCCAAGATCAGGGGAGGAACACAGAAGTCTTC. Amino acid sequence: CASSQDQGRNTEVF. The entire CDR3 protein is CASSQDQGRNTEVFF.

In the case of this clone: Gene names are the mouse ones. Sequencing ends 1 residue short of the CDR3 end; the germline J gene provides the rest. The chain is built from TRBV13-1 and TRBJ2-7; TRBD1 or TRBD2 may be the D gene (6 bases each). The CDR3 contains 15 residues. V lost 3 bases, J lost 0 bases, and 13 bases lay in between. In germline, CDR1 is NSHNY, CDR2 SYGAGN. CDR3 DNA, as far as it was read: TGTGCCAGCAGTGCCACGGGGGCCAGCTCCTATGAACAGTAC. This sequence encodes CASSATGASSYEQY. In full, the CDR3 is CASSATGASSYEQYF.

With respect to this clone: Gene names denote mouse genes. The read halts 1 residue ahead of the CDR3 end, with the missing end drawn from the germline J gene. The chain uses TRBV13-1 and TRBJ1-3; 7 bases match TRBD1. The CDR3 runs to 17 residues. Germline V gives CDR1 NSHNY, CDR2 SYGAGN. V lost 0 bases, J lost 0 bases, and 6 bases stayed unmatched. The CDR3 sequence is CASSDEGATGSGNTLYF. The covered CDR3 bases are TGTGCCAGCAGTGATGAGGGGGCCACAGGTTCTGGAAATACGCTCTAT.

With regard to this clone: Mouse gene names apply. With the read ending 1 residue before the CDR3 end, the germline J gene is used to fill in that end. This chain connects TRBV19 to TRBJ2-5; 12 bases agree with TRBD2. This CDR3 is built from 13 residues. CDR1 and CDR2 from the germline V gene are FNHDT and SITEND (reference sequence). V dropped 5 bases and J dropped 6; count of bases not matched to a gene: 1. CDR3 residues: CASSGTGGDTQYF. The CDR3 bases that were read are TGTGCCAGCAGCGGGACTGGGGGGGACACCCAGTAC.

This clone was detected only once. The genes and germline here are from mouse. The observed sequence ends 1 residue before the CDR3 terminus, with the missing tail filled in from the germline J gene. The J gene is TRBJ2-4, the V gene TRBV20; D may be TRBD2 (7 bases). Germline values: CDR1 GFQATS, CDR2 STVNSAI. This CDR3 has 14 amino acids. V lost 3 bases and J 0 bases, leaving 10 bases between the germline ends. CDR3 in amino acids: CGASRGASQNTLYF. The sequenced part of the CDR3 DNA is TGTGGTGCTAGCCGGGGGGCGAGTCAAAACACCTTGTAC. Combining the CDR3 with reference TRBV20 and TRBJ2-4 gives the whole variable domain GALVYQYPRRTICKSGTSMRMECQAVGFQATSVAWYRQSPQKTFELIALSTVNSAIKYEQNFTQEKFPISHPNLSFSSMTVLNAYLEDRGLYLCGASRGASQNTLYFGAGTRLSVL.

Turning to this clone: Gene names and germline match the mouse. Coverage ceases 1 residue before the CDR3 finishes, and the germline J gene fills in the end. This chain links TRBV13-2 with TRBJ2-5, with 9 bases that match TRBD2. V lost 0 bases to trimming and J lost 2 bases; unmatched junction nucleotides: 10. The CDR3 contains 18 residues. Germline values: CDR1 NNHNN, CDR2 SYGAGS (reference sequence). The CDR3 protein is CASGDAFLGGYVQDTQYF. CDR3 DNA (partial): TGTGCCAGCGGTGATGCATTTCTGGGGGGGTACGTCCAAGACACCCAGTAC.

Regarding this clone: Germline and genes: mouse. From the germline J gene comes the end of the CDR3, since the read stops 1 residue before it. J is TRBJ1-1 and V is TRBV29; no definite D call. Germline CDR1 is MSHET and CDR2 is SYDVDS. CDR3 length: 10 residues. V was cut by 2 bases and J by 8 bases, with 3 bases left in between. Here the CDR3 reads CASSLSEVFF. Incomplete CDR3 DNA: TGTGCTAGCAGTTTAAGCGAAGTCTTC. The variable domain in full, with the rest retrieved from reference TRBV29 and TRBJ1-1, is DMKVTQMPRYLIKRMGENVLLECGQDMSHETMYWYRQDPGLGLQLIYISYDVDSNSEGDIPKGYRVSRKKREHFSLILDSAKTNQTSVYFCASSLSEVFFGKGTRLTVV.

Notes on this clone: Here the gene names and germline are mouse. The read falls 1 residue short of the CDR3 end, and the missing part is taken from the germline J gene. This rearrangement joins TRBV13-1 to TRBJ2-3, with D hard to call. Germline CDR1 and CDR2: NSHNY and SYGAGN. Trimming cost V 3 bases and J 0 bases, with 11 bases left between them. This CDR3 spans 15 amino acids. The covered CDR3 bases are TGTGCCAGCAGTGTCCGGGATCCTAGTGCAGAAACGCTGTAT. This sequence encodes CASSVRDPSAETLY. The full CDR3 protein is CASSVRDPSAETLYF.

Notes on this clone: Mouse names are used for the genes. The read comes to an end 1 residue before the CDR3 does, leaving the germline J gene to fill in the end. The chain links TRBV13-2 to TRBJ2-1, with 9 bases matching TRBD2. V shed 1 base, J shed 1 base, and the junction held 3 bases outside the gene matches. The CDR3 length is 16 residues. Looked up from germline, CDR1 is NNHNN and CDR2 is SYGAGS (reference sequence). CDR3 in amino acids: CASGDTGGRNYAEQFF. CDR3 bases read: TGTGCCAGCGGTGATACTGGGGGGCGGAACTATGCTGAGCAGTTC.

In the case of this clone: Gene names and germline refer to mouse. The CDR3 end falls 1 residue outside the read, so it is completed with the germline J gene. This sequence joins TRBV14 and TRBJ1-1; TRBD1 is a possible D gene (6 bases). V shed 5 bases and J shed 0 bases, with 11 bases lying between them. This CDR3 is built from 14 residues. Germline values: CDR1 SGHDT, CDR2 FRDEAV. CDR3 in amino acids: CASSAGQSNTEVFF. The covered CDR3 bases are TGTGCCAGCAGCGCGGGACAATCAAACACAGAAGTCTTC.

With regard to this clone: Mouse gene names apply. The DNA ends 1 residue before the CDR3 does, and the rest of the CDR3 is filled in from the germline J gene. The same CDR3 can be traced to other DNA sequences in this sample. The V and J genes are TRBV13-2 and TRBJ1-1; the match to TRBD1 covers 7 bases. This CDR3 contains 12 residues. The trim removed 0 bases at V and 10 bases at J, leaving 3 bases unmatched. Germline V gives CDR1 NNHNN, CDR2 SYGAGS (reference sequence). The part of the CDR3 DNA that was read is TGTGCCAGCGGTGATGCAGAGGGGGCAGTCTTC. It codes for CASGDAEGAVF. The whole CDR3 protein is CASGDAEGAVFF.

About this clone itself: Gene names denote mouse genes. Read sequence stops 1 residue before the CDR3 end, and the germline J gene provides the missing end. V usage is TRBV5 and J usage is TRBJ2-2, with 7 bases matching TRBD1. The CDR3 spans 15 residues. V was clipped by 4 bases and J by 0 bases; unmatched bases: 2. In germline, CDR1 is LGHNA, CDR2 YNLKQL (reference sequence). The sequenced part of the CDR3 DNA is TGTGCCAGCAGCCGGGGACAGTCAAACACCGGGCAGCTCTAC. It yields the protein CASSRGQSNTGQLY. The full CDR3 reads CASSRGQSNTGQLYF.

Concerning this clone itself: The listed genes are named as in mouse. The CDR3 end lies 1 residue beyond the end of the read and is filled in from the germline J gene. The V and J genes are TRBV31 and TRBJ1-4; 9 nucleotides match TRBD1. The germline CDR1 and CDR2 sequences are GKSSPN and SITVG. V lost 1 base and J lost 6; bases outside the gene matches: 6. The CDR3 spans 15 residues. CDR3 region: CAWSPDGTGYERLFF. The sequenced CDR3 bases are TGTGCCTGGAGTCCAGATGGGACAGGGTACGAAAGATTATTT.

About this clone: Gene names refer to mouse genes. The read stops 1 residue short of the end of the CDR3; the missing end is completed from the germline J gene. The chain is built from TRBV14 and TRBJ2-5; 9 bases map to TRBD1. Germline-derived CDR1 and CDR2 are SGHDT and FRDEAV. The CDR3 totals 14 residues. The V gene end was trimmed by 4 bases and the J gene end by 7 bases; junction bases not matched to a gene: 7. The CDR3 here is CASSQGQGRNTQYF. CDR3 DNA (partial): TGTGCCAGCAGTCAAGGACAGGGGAGAAACACCCAGTAC.

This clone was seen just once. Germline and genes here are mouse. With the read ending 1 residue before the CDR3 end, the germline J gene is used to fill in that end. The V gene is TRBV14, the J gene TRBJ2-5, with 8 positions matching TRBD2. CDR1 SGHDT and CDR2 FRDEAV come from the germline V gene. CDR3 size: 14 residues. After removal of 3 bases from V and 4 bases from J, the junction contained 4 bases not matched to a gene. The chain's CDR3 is CASSSGTGEDTQYF. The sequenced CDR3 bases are TGTGCCAGCAGTTCCGGGACTGGAGAAGACACCCAGTAC.

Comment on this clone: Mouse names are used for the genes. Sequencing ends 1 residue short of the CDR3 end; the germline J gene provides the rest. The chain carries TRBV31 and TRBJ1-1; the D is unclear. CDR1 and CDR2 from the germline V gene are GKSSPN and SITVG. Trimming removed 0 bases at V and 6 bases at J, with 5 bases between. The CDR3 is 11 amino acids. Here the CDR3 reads CAWSLTSEVFF. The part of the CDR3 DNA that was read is TGTGCCTGGAGTCTTACATCAGAAGTCTTC.

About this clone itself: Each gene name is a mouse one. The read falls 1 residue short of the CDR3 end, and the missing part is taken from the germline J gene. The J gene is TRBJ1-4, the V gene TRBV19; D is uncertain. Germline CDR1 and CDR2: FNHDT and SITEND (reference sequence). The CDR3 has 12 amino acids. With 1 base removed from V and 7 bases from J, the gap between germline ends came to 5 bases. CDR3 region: CASSIWAERLFF. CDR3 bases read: TGTGCCAGCAGTATATGGGCCGAAAGATTATTT.

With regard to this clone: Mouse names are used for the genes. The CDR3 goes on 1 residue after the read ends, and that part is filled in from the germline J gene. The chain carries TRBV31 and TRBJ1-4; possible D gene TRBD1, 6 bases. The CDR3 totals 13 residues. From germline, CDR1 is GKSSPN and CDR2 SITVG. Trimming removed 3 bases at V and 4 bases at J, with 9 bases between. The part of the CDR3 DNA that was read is TGTGCCTGGAGCCGGGACAACAACGAAAGATTATTT. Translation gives CAWSRDNNERLF. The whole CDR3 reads CAWSRDNNERLFF. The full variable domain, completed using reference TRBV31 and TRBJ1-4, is AQTIHQWPVAEIKAVGSPLSLGCTIKGKSSPNLYWYWQATGGTLQQLFYSITVGQVESVVQLNLSASRPKDDQFILSTEKLLLSHSGFYLCAWSRDNNERLFFGHGTKLSVL.

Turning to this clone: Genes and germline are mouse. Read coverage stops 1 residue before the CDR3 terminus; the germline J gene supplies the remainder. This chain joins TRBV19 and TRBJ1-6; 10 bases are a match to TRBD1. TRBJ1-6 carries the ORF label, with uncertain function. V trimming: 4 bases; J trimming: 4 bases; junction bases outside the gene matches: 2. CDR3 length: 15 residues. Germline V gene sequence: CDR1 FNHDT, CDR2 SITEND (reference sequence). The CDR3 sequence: CASSRDRGYNSPLYF. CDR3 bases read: TGTGCCAGCAGTCGGGACAGGGGATATAATTCGCCCCTCTAC.

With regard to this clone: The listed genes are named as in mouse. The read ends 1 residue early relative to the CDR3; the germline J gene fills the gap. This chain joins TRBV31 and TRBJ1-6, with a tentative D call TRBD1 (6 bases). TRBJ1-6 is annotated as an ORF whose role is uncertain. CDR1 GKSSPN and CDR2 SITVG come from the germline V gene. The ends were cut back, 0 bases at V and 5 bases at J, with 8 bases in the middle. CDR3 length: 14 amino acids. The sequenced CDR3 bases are TGTGCCTGGAGTCTCCCAGGGGATAATTCGCCCCTCTAC. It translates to CAWSLPGDNSPLY. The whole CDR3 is CAWSLPGDNSPLYF.

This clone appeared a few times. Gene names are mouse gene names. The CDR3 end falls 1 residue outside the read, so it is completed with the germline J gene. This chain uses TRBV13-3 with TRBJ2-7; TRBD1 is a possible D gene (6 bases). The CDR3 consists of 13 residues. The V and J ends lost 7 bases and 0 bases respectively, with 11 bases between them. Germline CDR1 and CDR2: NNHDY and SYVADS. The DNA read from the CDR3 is TGTGCCAGCCGGGGACAACACTCCTATGAACAGTAC. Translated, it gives CASRGQHSYEQY. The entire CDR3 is CASRGQHSYEQYF.

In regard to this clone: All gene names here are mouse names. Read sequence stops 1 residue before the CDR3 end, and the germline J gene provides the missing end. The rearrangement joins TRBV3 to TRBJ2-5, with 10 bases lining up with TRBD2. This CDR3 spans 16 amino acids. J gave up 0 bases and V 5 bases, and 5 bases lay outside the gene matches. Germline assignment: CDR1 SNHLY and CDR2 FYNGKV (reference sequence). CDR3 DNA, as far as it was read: TGTGCCAGCAGCCAACTGGGGGGGATTAACCAAGACACCCAGTAC. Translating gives CASSQLGGINQDTQY. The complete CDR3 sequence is CASSQLGGINQDTQYF.

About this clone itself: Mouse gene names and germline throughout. CDR3 loop: CTCSAGTYNSPLYF. The sequenced CDR3 bases are TGCACCTGCAGTGCAGGGACATATAATTCGCCCCTCTAC. V and J are TRBV1 and TRBJ1-6, with D maybe TRBD1 (5 bases). The read ends 1 residue shy of where the CDR3 ends; the end is completed using the germline J gene. TRBJ1-6 is filed as an ORF, its function uncertain. Germline values: CDR1 NSQYPW, CDR2 LRSPGD (reference sequence). V was shortened by 1 base and J by 4 bases, with 5 bases between the two germline ends. The CDR3 has 14 amino acids.

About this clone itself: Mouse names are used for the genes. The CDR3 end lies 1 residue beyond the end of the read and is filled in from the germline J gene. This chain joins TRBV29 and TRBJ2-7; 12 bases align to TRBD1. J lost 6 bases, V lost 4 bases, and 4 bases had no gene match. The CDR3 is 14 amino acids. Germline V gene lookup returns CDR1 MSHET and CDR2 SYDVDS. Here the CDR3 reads CASSSGQGALEQYF. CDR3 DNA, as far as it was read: TGTGCTAGCAGTTCGGGACAGGGGGCGCTTGAACAGTAC.